This T cell receptor beta chain appears in the sequencing data of a study of blood T cell repertoires in COVID-19. Germline CDR1 and CDR2: SGDLS and YYNGEE. This CDR3 has 14 amino acids. The germline V and J ends were trimmed by 4 bases and 6 bases, with 15 bases remaining between them. The data were produced by immunoSEQ multiplex PCR, yet TCRdb's version contains in-frame clones alone and is incomplete. The sample includes a few hundred thousand clones, around 86% of them seen just once. The rearrangement joins TRBV9 to TRBJ2-3, with unresolved D. Sequenced: peripheral blood. The receptor was isolated from an older man with acute or convalescent COVID-19. As DNA, the CDR3 is TGTGCCAGCAGCCCCCACCTGAGAGGTGATACGCAGTATTTT. It specifies CASSPHLRGDTQYF.